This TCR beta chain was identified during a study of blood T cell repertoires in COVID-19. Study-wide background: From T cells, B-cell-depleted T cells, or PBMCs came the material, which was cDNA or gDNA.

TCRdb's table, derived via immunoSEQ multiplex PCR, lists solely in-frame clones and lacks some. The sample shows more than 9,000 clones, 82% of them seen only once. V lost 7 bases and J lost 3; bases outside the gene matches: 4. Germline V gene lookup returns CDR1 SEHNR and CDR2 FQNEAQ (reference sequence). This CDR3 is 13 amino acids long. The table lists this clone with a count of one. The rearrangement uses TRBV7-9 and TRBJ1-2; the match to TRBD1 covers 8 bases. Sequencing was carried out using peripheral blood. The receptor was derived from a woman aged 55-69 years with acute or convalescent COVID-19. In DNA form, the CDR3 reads TGTGCCAGCACCACACAGGGGGACTATGGCTACACCTTC. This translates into CASTTQGDYGYTF.